A selection of T cell receptor beta chains follows, all from one sample in a study of early T cells in non-severe SARS-CoV-2 infection. TCRdb re-derived calls from the 5' RACE reads in MiXCR, one entry per CDR3 protein. The sample has about 48,000 distinct CDR3 sequences, more than 5.5% seen once. The sample in question was whole blood, obtained at baseline. The receptors here all came from an adult who was a healthcare worker with PCR-confirmed SARS-CoV-2 infection or an uninfected control (not recorded which). Both conserved end residues are part of each CDR3. A D gene is named only where the DNA matches it firmly. Rows may omit the clone size; those that give it use once, few, many or a size class.

clone_size	d_call	v_call	j_call	cdr3_nt	cdr3_aa
.	.	TRBV5-1	TRBJ2-5	TGCGCCAGCAGCTCGAACCAAGAGACCCAGTACTTC	CASSSNQETQYF
many	.	TRBV19	TRBJ2-5	TGTGCCAGTAGTCCCGTTGGAGGCGGACAAGAGACCCAGTACTTC	CASSPVGGGQETQYF
few	.	TRBV28	TRBJ1-1	TGTGCCAGCAGCGATCAGAGAAGCCGTTCGAACACTGAAGCTTTCTTT	CASSDQRSRSNTEAFF
few	TRBD1	TRBV12-3/TRBV12-4	TRBJ1-5	TGTGCCAGCAGAACCGGGACAGGCAATCAGCCCCAGCATTTT	CASRTGTGNQPQHF
many	TRBD1	TRBV6-4	TRBJ2-1	TGTGCCCTTATATTTGGGCCCCCCCGCGACAGGGAAAATGAGCAGTTCTTC	CALIFGPPRDRENEQFF
few	.	TRBV7-9	TRBJ2-1	TGTGCCAGCAGCACTCGGACTTTAGGCAATGAGCAGTTCTTC	CASSTRTLGNEQFF
many	.	TRBV6-5	TRBJ2-3	TGTGCCAGCAGTAAGACTCCCGCGGCCCCAGATACGCAGTATTTT	CASSKTPAAPDTQYF
few	TRBD1	TRBV29-1	TRBJ2-7	TGCAGCGTGGCAGGGGGCGCCTACGAGCAGTACTTC	CSVAGGAYEQYF
many	TRBD2	TRBV28	TRBJ2-7	TGTGCCAGCAGGCACCTTCGTAGCGGGAGGCCCGAGCAGTACTTC	CASRHLRSGRPEQYF
many	TRBD2	TRBV25-1	TRBJ2-7	TGTGCCAGCAGTGAACCCCCTGAAGCGGGGAGCTCCTACGAGCAGTACTTC	CASSEPPEAGSSYEQYF
many	.	TRBV4-1	TRBJ2-1	TGCGCCAGCAGCTTCGGGGGCTCGAACAATGAGCAGTTCTTC	CASSFGGSNNEQFF
.	.	TRBV5-1	TRBJ2-7	TGCGCCAGCAGCTTGGGCGGCGGGACCTACGAGCAGTACTTC	CASSLGGGTYEQYF
.	.	TRBV28	TRBJ2-6	TGTGCCAGCAACTGGAACTCTGGGGCCAACGTCCTGACTTTC	CASNWNSGANVLTF
many	TRBD2	TRBV18	TRBJ2-2	TGTGCCAGCTCAAATCTAGCGGATGCCACCGGGGAGCTGTTTTTT	CASSNLADATGELFF
.	.	TRBV7-8	TRBJ2-1	TGTGCCAGCGTTAGTAACAGGGAGTCCCATTACAATGAGCAGTTCTTC	CASVSNRESHYNEQFF
few	.	TRBV2	TRBJ2-1	TGTGCCAGCGCCTCCTTGCGGGAGCAGTTCTTC	CASASLREQFF
many	TRBD1	TRBV6-1	TRBJ1-1	TGTGCCAGCAGGGACAGGGCGTTCACTGAAGCTTTCTTT	CASRDRAFTEAFF
many	.	TRBV14	TRBJ1-1	TGTGCCAGCAGCCCAAGCAACGGGTTCACTGAAGCTTTCTTT	CASSPSNGFTEAFF
many	.	TRBV6-1	TRBJ1-2	TGTGCCACCCAGGGGCCGTATGGCTACACCTTC	CATQGPYGYTF
many	TRBD2	TRBV20-1	TRBJ2-3	TGCAGTGCTACCCGACTAGCGGGAGTACGAGATACGCAGTATTTT	CSATRLAGVRDTQYF